This T cell receptor beta chain was profiled in a study of blood T cell repertoires in COVID-19. Trimming stripped 0 bases from V and 2 bases from J, with 7 bases between. Germline CDR1 reads SGHVS; CDR2 reads FQNEAQ. The CDR3 totals 14 residues. Repertoires were generated with immunoSEQ multiplex PCR, while TCRdb's copy carries only in-frame clones and drops some. The top ten hold under 3% of the sample, which has approximately 280,000 clones, 85% seen once. The chain links TRBV7-8 to TRBJ1-1; no clear D gene. The receptor comes from a woman between 45 and 65 years old who had recovered from COVID-19. The sample taken for sequencing was PBMCs or T cells enriched from blood (not recorded which). The CDR3 loop is CASSLAPVNTEAFF. The DNA of the CDR3 is TGTGCCAGCAGCTTAGCGCCAGTAAACACTGAAGCTTTCTTT. Variable domain in full (rest from reference TRBV7-8 and TRBJ1-1): GAGVSQSPRYKVAKRGQDVALRCDPISGHVSLFWYQQALGQGPEFLTYFQNEAQLDKSGLPSDRFFAERPEGSVSTLKIQRTQQEDSAVYLCASSLAPVNTEAFFGQGTRLTVV.